The sequence of this TCR beta chain was determined in a study of T cells in Graves' hyperthyroidism and ophthalmopathy. Amplified TCR beta CDR3 regions derived from RNA transcripts. HTBI primers drove first-round RT-PCR of the TCR CDR3. TCRdb ran MiXCR on the multiplex PCR reads and lists one entry per CDR3 protein. Altogether about 510,000 distinct CDR3 sequences are present, around 50% being singletons, with the ten largest covering about 45%. Uncontrolled infection, other autoimmune disease, pregnancy or lactation led to exclusion. Diagnoses were established using clinical symptoms, serum thyroxine and TRAb, thyroid ultrasound and orbital computed tomography. The V end was cut by 3 bases, the J end by 0 bases, with 10 bases between. The CDR3 loop spans 15 amino acids. Germline V gene sequence: CDR1 SGHVS, CDR2 FQNEAQ.

Sequences were obtained from peripheral blood or thyroid tissue (not recorded which). The chain has TRBV7-8 and TRBJ2-3, with D possibly being TRBD2 (6 bases). The origin of this receptor is an adult woman with Graves' disease, either hyperthyroidism or ophthalmopathy (not recorded which). CDR3 bases: TGTGCCAGCAGCTTGAGAAGCGGGAGCACAGATACGCAGTATTTT. Amino acid sequence: CASSLRSGSTDTQYF.